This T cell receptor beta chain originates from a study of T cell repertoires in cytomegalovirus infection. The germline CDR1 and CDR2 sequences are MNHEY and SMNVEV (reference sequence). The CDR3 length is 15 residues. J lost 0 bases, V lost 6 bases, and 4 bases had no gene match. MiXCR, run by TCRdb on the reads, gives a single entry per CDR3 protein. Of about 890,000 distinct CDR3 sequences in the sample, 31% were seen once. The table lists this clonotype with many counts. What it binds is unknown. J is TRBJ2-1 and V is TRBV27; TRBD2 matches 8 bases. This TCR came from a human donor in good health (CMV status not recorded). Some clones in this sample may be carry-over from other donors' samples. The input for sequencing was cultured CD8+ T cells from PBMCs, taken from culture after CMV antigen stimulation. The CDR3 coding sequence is TGTGCCAGCAGCTTACTAGCGGACTCCTACAATGAGCAGTTCTTC. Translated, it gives CASSLLADSYNEQFF.